The entry that follows covers one T cell receptor (beta chain) sequence. The antigen is undetermined. The germline V and J ends were trimmed by 3 bases and 6 bases, with 9 bases remaining between them. In germline, CDR1 is SGHTA, CDR2 FQGNSA. The CDR3 runs to 12 residues. These data belong to a study of shared clonotypes between healthy human individuals. The study's findings and limits: Memory subsets generally showed lower estimated richness than naive subsets.

Clones were sequenced by immunoSEQ multiplex PCR, and TCRdb holds only the in-frame ones, with some missing. The sample lists around 600,000 clones, 90% to 95% occurring once. CD8 cells regarded as naive lacked CD45RO, were positively chosen for CCR7, and omitted terminally differentiated effector memory CD45RA+ cells. Adult donors, all healthy and HIV-negative, had no recent acute infections or vaccinations. The chain uses TRBV7-2 and TRBJ2-7; D unclear. The receptor comes from a woman under 40 in good health. The sequenced sample was naive CD8+ T cells sorted from blood. DNA for the CDR3: TGTGCCAGCAGCTTGCTAGGATCCGAGCAGTACTTC. Translated, it gives CASSLLGSEQYF.